This TCR beta chain emerged from a study of Graves' ophthalmopathy and Graves' hyperthyroidism. RNA transcripts were the template, and TCR beta CDR3 regions were amplified from them. First-round RT-PCR used HTBI primers; second-round multiplex PCR followed. One entry per CDR3 protein results from TCRdb running MiXCR on the multiplex PCR reads. The table lists about 370,000 distinct CDR3 sequences, 17% of them singletons. Hyperthyroidism in these 18- to 65-year-old patients was newly diagnosed, lasting under 2 months. PBMCs were isolated from a 10 ml sample of fresh peripheral blood. The CDR3 covers 16 residues. V shed 5 bases and J shed 4 bases, with 20 bases lying between them. Germline V gene sequence: CDR1 SGHAT, CDR2 FQNNGV. Study results and caveats: Thyroid clonotypes that were expanded above 0.001 frequency mostly also appeared in blood. Sensitivity of around 64% and specificity of 72% to 80% were achieved by the model that predicted ophthalmopathy progression.

Of note for this clonotype: Antigen specificity is unknown.

What was sequenced was peripheral blood. This sequence originates from an adult woman with stable Graves' hyperthyroidism. V gene TRBV11-2 combines with J gene TRBJ1-1; D may be TRBD1 (6 bases). The CDR3 DNA sequence: TGTGCCAGCAGCCTCGGGACGGGACGAGGGGGCACTGAAGCTTTCTTT. It encodes CASSLGTGRGGTEAFF. Combining the CDR3 with reference TRBV11-2 and TRBJ1-1 gives the whole variable domain EAGVAQSPRYKIIEKRQSVAFWCNPISGHATLYWYQQILGQGPKLLIQFQNNGVVDDSQLPKDRFSAERLKGVDSTLKIQPAKLEDSAVYLCASSLGTGRGGTEAFFGQGTRLTVV.